These T cell receptor beta chains were read from a single sample in a study of cytotoxic CD8 clonotypes in ibrutinib-treated CLL. TCRdb keeps only in-frame clones here, not all; method: immunoSEQ multiplex PCR. The data hold about 68,000 clones, with approximately 80% observed a single time. Material: PBMCs, obtained at disease progression, from a patient treated with ibrutinib. The source is a human donor with chronic lymphocytic leukemia. Each CDR3 is given with its conserved first and last residue. Fields, in order: J gene, V gene, CDR3 protein.

TRBJ1-6 | TRBV9 | CASSAIQGLSPLHF
TRBJ2-1 | TRBV5-1 | CASSLGPGRNEQFF
TRBJ2-1 | TRBV5-1 | CASSLVASNEQFF
TRBJ2-1 | TRBV11-2 | CASSSGLRAAYNEQFF
TRBJ2-1 | TRBV29-1 | CSVEGRTILEQFF
TRBJ1-2 | TRBV5-1 | CASSLGDRGLSGYTF
TRBJ2-1 | TRBV6-1 | CASREYALAGFNEQFF
TRBJ1-4 | TRBV15 | CATSSRGSTNEKLFF
TRBJ2-7 | TRBV2 | CASSEGRLPSYEQYF
TRBJ2-6 | TRBV6-6 | CASGKDRAGANVLTF
TRBJ2-3 | TRBV2 | CASSWGGTDTQYF
TRBJ2-3 | TRBV28 | CASSLYHWDRSTDTQYF
TRBJ2-2 | TRBV10-3 | CAIMRTATNTGELFF
TRBJ1-1 | TRBV7-8 | CASSLGRNTEAFF
TRBJ2-1 | TRBV9 | CASSDGGHAYNEQFF
TRBJ2-3 | TRBV2 | CASSEVLGTDTQYF
TRBJ1-2 | TRBV18 | CASSQTLGTVNYGYTF
TRBJ1-2 | TRBV5-6 | CASSLGRVNYGYTF
TRBJ2-5 | TRBV5-1 | CASSTGRVQETQYF
TRBJ2-3 | TRBV19 | CASSSQTSGATDTQYF
TRBJ2-7 | TRBV11-3 | CASSLGGYPSYEQYF
TRBJ2-6 | TRBV2 | CASRPPGSGANVLTF